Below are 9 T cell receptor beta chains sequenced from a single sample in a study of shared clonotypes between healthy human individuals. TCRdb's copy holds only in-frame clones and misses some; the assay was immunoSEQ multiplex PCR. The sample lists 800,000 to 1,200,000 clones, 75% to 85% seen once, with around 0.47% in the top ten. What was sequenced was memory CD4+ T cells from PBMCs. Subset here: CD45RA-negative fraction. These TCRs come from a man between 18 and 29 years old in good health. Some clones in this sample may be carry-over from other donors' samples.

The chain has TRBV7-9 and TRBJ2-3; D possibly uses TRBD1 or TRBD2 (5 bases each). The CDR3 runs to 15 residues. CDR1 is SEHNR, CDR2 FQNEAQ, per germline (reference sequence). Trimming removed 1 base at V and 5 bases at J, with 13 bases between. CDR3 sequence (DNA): TGTGCCAGCAGCTTAGGTGGGACGTTAGGAGATACGCAGTATTTT. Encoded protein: CASSLGGTLGDTQYF. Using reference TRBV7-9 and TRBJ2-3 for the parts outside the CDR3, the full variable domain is DTGVSQNPRHKITKRGQNVTFRCDPISEHNRLYWYRQTLGQGPEFLTYFQNEAQLEKSRLLSDRFSAERPKGSFSTLEIQRTEQGDSAMYLCASSLGGTLGDTQYFGPGTRLTVL.

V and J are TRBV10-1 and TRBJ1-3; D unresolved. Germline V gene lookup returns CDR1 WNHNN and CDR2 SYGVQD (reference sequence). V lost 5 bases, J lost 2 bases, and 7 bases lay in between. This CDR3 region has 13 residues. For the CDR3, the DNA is TGCGCCAGCAGTACGGACCCTGGAAACACCATATATTTT. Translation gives CASSTDPGNTIYF.

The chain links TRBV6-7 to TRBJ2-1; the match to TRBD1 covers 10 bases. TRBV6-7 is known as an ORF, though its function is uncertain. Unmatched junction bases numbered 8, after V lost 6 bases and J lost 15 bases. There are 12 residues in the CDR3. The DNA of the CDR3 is TGTGCCAGCAGCTACCCGGGGACAGGGGTGTTCTTC. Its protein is CASSYPGTGVFF.

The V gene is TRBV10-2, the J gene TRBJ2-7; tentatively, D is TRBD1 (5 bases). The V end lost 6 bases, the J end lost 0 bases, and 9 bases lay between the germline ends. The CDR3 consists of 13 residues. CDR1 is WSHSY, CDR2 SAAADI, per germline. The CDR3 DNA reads TGCGCCAGCAGAAGACAGAGCTCCTACGAGCAGTACTTC. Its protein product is CASRRQSSYEQYF.

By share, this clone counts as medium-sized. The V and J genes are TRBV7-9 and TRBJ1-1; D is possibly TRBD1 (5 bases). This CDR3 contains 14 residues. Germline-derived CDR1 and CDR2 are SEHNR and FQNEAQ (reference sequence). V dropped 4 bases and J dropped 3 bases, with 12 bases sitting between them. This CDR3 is CASSSTGGHTEAFF. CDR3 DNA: TGTGCCAGCAGCTCAACCGGGGGACACACTGAAGCTTTCTTT.

CDR3 coding DNA: TGTGCCAGCAGTCCGCGGGGAGCCTACGAGCAGTACTTC. Encoded protein: CASSPRGAYEQYF. This chain joins TRBV27 and TRBJ2-7; weak D call: TRBD2 (6 bases). The CDR3 length is 13 residues. Trimming took 5 bases from V and 2 from J, leaving 10 bases between them. Germline lookup yields CDR1 MNHEY and CDR2 SMNVEV (reference sequence).

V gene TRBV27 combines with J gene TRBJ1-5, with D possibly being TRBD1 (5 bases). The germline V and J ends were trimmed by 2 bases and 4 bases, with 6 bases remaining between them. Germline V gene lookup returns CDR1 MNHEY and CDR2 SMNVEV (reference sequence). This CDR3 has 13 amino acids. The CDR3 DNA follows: TGTGCCAGCAGTTTAGACAGAAATCAGCCCCAGCATTTT. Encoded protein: CASSLDRNQPQHF.

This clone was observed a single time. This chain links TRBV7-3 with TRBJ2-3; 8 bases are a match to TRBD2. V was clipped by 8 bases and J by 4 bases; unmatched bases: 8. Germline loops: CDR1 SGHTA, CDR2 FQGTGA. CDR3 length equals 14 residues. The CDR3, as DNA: TGTGCCAGCTCCAGGGCTAGCGGGTCAGATACGCAGTATTTT. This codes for CASSRASGSDTQYF.

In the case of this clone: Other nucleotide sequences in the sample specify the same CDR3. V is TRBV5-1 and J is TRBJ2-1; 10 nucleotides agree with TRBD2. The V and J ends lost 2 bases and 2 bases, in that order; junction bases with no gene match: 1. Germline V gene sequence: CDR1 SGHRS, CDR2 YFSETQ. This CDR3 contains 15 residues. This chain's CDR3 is CASSFTSGTYNEQFF. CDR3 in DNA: TGCGCCAGCAGCTTTACTAGCGGGACCTACAATGAGCAGTTCTTC.